This T cell receptor (beta chain) was sequenced during a study of control samples from healthy donors and cancer patients. Profiling relied on immunoSEQ multiplex PCR, and the TCRdb table lists in-frame clones only, not all of them. The table has about 94,000 clones, 90% seen once; the top ten hold under 4%. This receptor was obtained from a woman aged 18-30 years in good health. Sequenced input: blood.

The CDR3 DNA is TGTGCCAGCAGCCGGGGTATAGGGAGGGGGGAAGAGACCCAGTACTTC. Its protein product is CASSRGIGRGEETQYF. The chain employs TRBV9 and TRBJ2-5; possible D gene TRBD2, 7 bases. This CDR3 spans 16 amino acids. CDR1 and CDR2 (germline): SGDLS, YYNGEE. V was trimmed by 4 bases and J by 3 bases, leaving 19 bases between them.